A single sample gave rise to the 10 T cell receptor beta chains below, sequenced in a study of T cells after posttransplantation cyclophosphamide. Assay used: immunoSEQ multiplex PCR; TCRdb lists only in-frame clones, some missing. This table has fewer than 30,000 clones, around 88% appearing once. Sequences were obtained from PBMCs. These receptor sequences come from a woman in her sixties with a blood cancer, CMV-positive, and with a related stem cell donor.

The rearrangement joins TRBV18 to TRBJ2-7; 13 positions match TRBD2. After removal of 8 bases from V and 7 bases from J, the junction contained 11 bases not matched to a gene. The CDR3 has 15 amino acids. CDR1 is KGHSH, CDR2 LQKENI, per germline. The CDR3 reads CASTRGLAGEGEQYF. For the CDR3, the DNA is TGTGCCAGCACGAGAGGACTAGCGGGAGAGGGGGAGCAGTACTTC.

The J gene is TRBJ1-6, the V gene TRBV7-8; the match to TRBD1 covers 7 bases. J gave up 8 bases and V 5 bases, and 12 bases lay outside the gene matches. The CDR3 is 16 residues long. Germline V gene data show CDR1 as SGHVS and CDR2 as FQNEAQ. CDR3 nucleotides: TGTGCCAGCAGCCCAGCCGGCAGGGGGGAGGATTCACCCCTCCACTTT. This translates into CASSPAGRGEDSPLHF. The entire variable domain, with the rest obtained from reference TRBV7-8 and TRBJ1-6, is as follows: GAGVSQSPRYKVAKRGQDVALRCDPISGHVSLFWYQQALGQGPEFLTYFQNEAQLDKSGLPSDRFFAERPEGSVSTLKIQRTQQEDSAVYLCASSPAGRGEDSPLHFGNGTRLTVT.

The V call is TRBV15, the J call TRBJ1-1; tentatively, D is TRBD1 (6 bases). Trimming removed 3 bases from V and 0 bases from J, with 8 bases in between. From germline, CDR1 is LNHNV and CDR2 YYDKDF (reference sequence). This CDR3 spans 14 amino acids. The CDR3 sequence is CATSSAGVNTEAFF. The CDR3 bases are TGTGCCACCAGCAGCGCAGGGGTGAACACTGAAGCTTTCTTT.

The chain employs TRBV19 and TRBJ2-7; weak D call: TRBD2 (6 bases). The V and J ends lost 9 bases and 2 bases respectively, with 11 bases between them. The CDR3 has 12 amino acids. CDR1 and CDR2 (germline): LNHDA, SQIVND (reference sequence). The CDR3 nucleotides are TGTGCCAGCCCGGAGGGTACCTACGAGCAGTACTTC. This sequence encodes CASPEGTYEQYF.

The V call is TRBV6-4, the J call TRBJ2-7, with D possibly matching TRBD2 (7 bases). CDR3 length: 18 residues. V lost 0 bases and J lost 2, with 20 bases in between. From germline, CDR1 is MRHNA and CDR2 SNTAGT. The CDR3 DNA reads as TGTGCCAGCAGTGACTCGAGGGGGTTGAAGCGGGGCGCCTACGAGCAGTACTTC. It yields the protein CASSDSRGLKRGAYEQYF.

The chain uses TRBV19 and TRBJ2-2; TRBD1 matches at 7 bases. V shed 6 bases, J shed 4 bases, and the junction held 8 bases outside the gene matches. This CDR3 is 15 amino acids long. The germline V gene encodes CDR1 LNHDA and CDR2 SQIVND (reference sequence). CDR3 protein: CASRLGSGGTGELFF. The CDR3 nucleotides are TGTGCCAGTAGGTTGGGTTCAGGGGGCACCGGGGAGCTGTTTTTT.

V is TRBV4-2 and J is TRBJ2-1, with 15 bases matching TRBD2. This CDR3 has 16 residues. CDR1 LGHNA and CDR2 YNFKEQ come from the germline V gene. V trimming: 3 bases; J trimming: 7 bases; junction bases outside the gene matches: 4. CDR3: CASSQAGTSGRNEQFF. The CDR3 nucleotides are TGTGCCAGCAGCCAGGCCGGGACTAGCGGGAGGAATGAGCAGTTCTTC.

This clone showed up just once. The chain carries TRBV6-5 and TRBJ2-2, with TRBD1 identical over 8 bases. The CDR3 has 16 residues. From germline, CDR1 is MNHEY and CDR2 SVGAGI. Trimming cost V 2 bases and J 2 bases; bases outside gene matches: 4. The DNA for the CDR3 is TGTGCCAGCAGTTACGGTCAGGGGGCTAACACCGGGGAGCTGTTTTTT. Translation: CASSYGQGANTGELFF.

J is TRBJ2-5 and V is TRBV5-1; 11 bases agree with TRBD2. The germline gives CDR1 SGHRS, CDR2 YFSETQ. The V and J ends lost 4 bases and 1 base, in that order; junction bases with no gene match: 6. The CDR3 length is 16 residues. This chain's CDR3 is CASSGGTSGTQETQYF. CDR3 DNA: TGCGCCAGCAGCGGGGGGACTAGCGGTACCCAAGAGACCCAGTACTTC.

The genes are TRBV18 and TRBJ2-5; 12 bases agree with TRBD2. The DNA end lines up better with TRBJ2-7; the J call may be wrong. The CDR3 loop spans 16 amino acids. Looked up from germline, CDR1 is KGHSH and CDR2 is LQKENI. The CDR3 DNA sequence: TGTGCCAGCTCACCAGCTCTAGCGGGAGGGACGAACGAGCAGTACTTC. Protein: CASSPALAGGTNEQYF.